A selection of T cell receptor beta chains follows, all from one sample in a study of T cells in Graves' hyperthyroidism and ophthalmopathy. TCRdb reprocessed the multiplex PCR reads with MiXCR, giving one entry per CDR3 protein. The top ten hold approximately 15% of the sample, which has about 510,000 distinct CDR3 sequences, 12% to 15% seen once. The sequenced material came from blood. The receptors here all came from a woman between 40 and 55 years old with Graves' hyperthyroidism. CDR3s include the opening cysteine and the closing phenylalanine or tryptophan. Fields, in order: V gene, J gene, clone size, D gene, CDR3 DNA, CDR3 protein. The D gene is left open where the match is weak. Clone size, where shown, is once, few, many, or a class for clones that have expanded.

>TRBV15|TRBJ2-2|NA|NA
TGTGCCACCACTAAACTTTCGAACACCGGGGAGCTGTTTTTT
CATTKLSNTGELFF
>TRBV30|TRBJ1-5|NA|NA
TGTGCCTGGGCCGGACAGTACAATCAGCCCCAGCATTTT
CAWAGQYNQPQHF
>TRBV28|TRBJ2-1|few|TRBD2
TGTGCCACCAGGACTAGCGGAGGTGGGGGTTACAATGAGCAGTTCTTC
CATRTSGGGGYNEQFF
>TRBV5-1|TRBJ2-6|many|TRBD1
TGCGCCAGCAGCGTGCAGGGGGCCCCGGGGGCCAACGTCCTGACTTTC
CASSVQGAPGANVLTF
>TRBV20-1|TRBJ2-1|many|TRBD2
TGCAGTGCCGGCGGGGGACTAGCGGGAGGGTACCCGAGCTCCTACAATGAGCAGTTCTTC
CSAGGGLAGGYPSSYNEQFF
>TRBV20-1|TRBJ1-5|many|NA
TGCAGTGCCCCCCCGGTTGGGGCAGGCTCAAATCAGCCCCAGCATTTT
CSAPPVGAGSNQPQHF
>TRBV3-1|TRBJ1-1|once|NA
TGTGCCAGCAGCCAAGGCCTGTTAGGACACCTGAACACTGAAGCTTTCTTT
CASSQGLLGHLNTEAFF
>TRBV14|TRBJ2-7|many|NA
TGTGCCAGCAGTTGGGGGGGGGGCAACGACGAGCAGTACTTC
CASSWGGGNDEQYF
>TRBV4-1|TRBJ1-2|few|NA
TGCGCCAGCAGCCAAGATCCAGGGTTTGGCTACACCTTC
CASSQDPGFGYTF
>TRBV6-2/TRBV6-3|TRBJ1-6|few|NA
TGTGCCGGGGGGGACTCTATTGATTCACCCCTCCACTTT
CAGGDSIDSPLHF
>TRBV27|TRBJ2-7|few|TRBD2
TGTGCCAGCAGTTTATCGTTTGGACTAGCGTACGAGCAGTACTTC
CASSLSFGLAYEQYF
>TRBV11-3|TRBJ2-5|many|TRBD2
TGTGCCAGCAGCTTTTCTAGCGGCCAAGAGACCCAGTACTTC
CASSFSSGQETQYF
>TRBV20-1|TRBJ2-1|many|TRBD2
TGCAGTGCTAGAGCCTCGCTAGCGGGAGTGTACAATGAGCAGTTCTTC
CSARASLAGVYNEQFF
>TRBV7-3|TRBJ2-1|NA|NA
TGTGCCAGCAGCTTAACCGAGGTCGTCGGTGAGCAGTTCTTC
CASSLTEVVGEQFF
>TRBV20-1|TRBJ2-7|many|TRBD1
TGCAGTGCTAGAGATTTTGGAGGACAGGGCTACGAGCAGTACTTC
CSARDFGGQGYEQYF
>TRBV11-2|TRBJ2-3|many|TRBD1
TGTGCCAGCAGCTTAGCCGACAGGGCCACAGATACGCAGTATTTT
CASSLADRATDTQYF
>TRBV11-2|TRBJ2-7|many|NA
TGTGCCAGCACCCCAACCTTTCGCGAGCAGTACTTC
CASTPTFREQYF
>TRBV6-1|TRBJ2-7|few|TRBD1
TGTGCCAGCACCGACAGGGACTACGAGCAGTACTTC
CASTDRDYEQYF
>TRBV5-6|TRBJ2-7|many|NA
TGTGCCAGCAGAACGGACGGGACCTACGAGCAGTACTTC
CASRTDGTYEQYF
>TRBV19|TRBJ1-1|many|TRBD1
TGTGCCAGTAACCACAGGGGTGGCACTGAAGCTTTCTTT
CASNHRGGTEAFF
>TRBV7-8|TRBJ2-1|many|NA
TGTGCCAGCAGTATAGACAGTGCCTCCTACAATGAGCAGTTCTTC
CASSIDSASYNEQFF
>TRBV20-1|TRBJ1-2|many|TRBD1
TGCAGTGCTCGCCCTACTACAGGGGGCTCTAACTATGGCTACACCTTC
CSARPTTGGSNYGYTF
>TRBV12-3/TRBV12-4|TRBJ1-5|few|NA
TGTGCCAGCAGTTCCCCCGGGGGTCTGGACCCCTCAGGTCAGCCCCAGCATTTT
CASSSPGGLDPSGQPQHF
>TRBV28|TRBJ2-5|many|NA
TGTGCCAGCAGTTTGATTACTAGCCAAGAGACCCAGTACTTC
CASSLITSQETQYF
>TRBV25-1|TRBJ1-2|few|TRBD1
TGTGCCAGCAGTCAAAGCGGACAGGACTATGGCTACACCTTC
CASSQSGQDYGYTF
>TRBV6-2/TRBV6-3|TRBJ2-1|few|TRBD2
TGTGCCAGCAGTTACGGGACTAGCGGGGGCTACAATGAGCAGTTCTTC
CASSYGTSGGYNEQFF
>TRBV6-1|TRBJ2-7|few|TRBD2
TGTGCCAGCAGCCCGAGCGGGACGGGCGAGCAGTACTTC
CASSPSGTGEQYF
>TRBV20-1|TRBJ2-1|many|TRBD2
TGCAGTGCCCCCCCCGCGGGAGCCCGCCGGGATGAGCAGTTCTTC
CSAPPAGARRDEQFF
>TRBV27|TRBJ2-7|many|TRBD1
TGTGCCAGCAGTCACGGACAGGAGCACTACGAGCAGTACTTC
CASSHGQEHYEQYF
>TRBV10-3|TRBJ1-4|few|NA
TGTGCCATCAGCCCGGGAGCTAATGAAAAACTGTTTTTT
CAISPGANEKLFF
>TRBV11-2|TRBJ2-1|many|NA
TGTGCCAGCAGCTTAGATCCGCAACTAGGGAATGAGCAGTTCTTC
CASSLDPQLGNEQFF
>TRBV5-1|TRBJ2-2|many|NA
TGCGCCAGCAGCTTGGAACAGGCTGACGGGGAGCTGTTTTTT
CASSLEQADGELFF
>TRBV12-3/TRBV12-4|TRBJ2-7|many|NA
TGTGCCAGCAGTTTATCCTTCGGGCTTAACAGCACCTACGAGCAGTACTTC
CASSLSFGLNSTYEQYF
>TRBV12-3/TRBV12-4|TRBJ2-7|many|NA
TGTGCCAGCAGCTACGGTCTGGCGGTGAGCTCCTACGAGCAGTACTTC
CASSYGLAVSSYEQYF
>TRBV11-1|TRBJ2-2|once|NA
TGTGCCAGCAGCCCCTGGGGGGCTTCGAACACCGGGGAGCTGTTTTTT
CASSPWGASNTGELFF
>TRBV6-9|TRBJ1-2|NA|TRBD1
TGTGCCAGCAGTTACACCCCGGACAGGACTCCTGGCTACACCTTC
CASSYTPDRTPGYTF
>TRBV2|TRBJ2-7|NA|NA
TGTGCCAGCATCAGGGACATGGCGAATTACGAGCAGTACTTC
CASIRDMANYEQYF
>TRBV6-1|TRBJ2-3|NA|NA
TGTGCCAGCAGTGATGGGGTTACGCAGTATTTT
CASSDGVTQYF
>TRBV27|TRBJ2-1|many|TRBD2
TGTGCCAGCAGTTTACGGACTAGCGTTTACAATGAGCAGTTCTTC
CASSLRTSVYNEQFF
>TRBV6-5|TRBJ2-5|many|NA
TGTGCCAGCAGTTACCCTAGGGGAGGGGGTACGGAGACCCAGTACTTC
CASSYPRGGGTETQYF
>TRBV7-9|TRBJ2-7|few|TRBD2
TGTGCCAGCAGCTCCAGCAGGACTAGCGGAGCATACGAGCAGTACTTC
CASSSSRTSGAYEQYF
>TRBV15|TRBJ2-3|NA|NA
TGTACCACCAGCACGCTAAACTCCTTCACAGATACGCAGTATTTT
CTTSTLNSFTDTQYF
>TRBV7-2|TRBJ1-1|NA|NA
TGTGCCAGCAGCTTAGAGGTGGGGTTCAGAGCTTTCTTT
CASSLEVGFRAFF
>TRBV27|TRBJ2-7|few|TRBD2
TGTGCCAGCAGTTCCCCGGGAGGGGTACACGAGCAGTACTTC
CASSSPGGVHEQYF
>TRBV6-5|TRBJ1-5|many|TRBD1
TGTGCCAGCAGTTACTCGCAGGGGGACAGTCAGCCCCAGCATTTT
CASSYSQGDSQPQHF
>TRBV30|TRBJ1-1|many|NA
TGTGCCTGGAGGGGGGAGCCTTTGAACACTGAAGCTTTCTTT
CAWRGEPLNTEAFF
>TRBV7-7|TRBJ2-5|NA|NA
TGTGCTAGCAGCCGCGGGGACAACCGACAAGAGACCCAGTACTTC
CASSRGDNRQETQYF
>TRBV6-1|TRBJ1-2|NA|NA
TGTGCCAGCAGAAGCCAGGGTGAAGGCTACACCTTC
CASRSQGEGYTF
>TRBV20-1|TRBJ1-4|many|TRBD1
TGCAGTGCTAGAGAGACAGGGGGCAGTGAAAAACTGTTTTTT
CSARETGGSEKLFF
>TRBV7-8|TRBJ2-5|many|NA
TGTGCCAGCAGCTTAGTTGGCACAGTGCTGGAAGAGACCCAGTACTTC
CASSLVGTVLEETQYF
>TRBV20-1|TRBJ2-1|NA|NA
TGCAGTGCAACCTCAGCCGGGAGCATTGAGCAGTTCTTC
CSATSAGSIEQFF
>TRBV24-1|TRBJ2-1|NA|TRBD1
TGTGCCACCGGGAGGACAGGGCTCGGGTACAATGAGCAGTTCTTC
CATGRTGLGYNEQFF
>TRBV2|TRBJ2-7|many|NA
TGTGCCAGCAGTGACTACTCCTACGAGCAGTACTTC
CASSDYSYEQYF